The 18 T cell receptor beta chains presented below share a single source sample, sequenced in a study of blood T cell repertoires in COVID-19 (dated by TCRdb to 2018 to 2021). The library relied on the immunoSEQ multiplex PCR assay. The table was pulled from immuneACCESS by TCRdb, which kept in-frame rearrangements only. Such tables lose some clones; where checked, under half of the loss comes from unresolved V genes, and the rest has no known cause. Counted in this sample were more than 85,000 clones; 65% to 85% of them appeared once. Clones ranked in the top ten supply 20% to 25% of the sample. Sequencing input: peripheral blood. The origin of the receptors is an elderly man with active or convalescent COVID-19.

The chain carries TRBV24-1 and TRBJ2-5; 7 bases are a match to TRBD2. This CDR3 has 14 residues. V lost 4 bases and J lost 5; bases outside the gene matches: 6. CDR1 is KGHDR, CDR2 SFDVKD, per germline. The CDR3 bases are TGTGCCACCAGTGACCCCGGGGAGGGGGAGACCCAGTACTTC. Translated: CATSDPGEGETQYF.

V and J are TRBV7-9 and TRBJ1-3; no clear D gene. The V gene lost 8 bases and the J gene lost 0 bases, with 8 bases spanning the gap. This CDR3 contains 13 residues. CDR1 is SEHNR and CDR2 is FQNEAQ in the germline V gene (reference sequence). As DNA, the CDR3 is TGTGCCAGCGGAGGGATCTCTGGAAACACCATATATTTT. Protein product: CASGGISGNTIYF.

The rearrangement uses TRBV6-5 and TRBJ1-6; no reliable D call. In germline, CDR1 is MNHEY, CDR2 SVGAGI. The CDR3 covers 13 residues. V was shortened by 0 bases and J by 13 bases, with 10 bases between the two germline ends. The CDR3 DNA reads TGTGCCAGCAGTTACTCCCCACTCCTGCCCCTCCACTTT. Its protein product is CASSYSPLLPLHF.

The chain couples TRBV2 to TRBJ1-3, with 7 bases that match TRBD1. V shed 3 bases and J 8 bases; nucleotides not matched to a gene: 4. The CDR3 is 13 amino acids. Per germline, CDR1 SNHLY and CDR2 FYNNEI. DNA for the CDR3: TGTGCCAGCAGTGAGGGGACAGCGGACACCATATATTTT. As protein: CASSEGTADTIYF.

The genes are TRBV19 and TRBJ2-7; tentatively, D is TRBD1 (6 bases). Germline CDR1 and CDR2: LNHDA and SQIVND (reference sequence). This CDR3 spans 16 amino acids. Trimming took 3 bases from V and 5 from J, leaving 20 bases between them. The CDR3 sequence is CASSIPKDRPSDEQYF. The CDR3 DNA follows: TGTGCCAGTAGTATTCCTAAAGACAGGCCCTCGGACGAGCAGTACTTC.

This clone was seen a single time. The CDR3 reads CASSARASSEQYF. In nucleotides, the CDR3 is TGCGCCAGCAGTGCGAGGGCATCGAGCGAGCAGTACTTC. The rearrangement uses TRBV10-1 and TRBJ2-7, with D perhaps TRBD2 (5 bases). Germline loops: CDR1 WNHNN, CDR2 SYGVQD (reference sequence). This CDR3 comprises 13 residues. V gave up 4 bases and J gave up 6 bases, with 13 bases separating them.

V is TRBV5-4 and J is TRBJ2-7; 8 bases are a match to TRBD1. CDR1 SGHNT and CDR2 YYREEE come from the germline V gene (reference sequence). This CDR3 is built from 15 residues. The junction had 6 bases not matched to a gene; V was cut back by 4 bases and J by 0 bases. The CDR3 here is CASSTGQGSSYEQYF. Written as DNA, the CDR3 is TGTGCCAGCAGCACCGGACAGGGAAGCTCCTACGAGCAGTACTTC.

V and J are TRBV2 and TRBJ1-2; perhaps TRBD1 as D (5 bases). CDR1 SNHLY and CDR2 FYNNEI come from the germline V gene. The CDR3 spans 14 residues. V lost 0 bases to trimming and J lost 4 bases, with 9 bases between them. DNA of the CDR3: TGTGCCAGCAGTGAAGCCCAGGGATTCTATGGCTACACCTTC. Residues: CASSEAQGFYGYTF. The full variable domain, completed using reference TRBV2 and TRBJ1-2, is EPEVTQTPSHQVTQMGQEVILRCVPISNHLYFYWYRQILGQKVEFLVSFYNNEISEKSEIFDDQFSVERPDGSNFTLKIRSTKLEDSAMYFCASSEAQGFYGYTFGSGTRLTVV.

The CDR3 DNA reads as TGTGCCAGACGGAACGACAATAACTATGGCTACACCTTC. It encodes CARRNDNNYGYTF. The V and J genes are TRBV6-5 and TRBJ1-2; D unresolved. Trimming removed 9 bases from V and 1 base from J, with 12 bases in between. The CDR3 runs 13 residues. CDR1 is MNHEY and CDR2 is SVGAGI in the germline V gene.

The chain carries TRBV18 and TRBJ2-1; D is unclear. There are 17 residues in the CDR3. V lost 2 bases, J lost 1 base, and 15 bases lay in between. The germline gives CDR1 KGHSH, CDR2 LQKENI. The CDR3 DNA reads TGTGCCAGCTCACCATCCCAACTGTCCCGTTCCTACAATGAGCAGTTCTTC. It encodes CASSPSQLSRSYNEQFF.

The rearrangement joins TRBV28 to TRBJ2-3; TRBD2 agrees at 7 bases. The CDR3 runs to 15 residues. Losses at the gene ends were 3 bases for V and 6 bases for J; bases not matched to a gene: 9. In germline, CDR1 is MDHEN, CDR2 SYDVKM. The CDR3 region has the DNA TGTGCCAGCAGTTTCCCGGGGGGAGGGGCGGATACGCAGTATTTT. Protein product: CASSFPGGGADTQYF.

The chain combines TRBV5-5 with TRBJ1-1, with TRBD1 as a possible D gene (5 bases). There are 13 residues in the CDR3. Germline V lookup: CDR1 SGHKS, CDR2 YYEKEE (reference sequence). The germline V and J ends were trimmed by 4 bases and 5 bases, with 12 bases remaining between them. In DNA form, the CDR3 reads TGTGCCAGCAGCCTGCCGCAGGGTACTGAAGCTTTCTTT. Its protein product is CASSLPQGTEAFF.

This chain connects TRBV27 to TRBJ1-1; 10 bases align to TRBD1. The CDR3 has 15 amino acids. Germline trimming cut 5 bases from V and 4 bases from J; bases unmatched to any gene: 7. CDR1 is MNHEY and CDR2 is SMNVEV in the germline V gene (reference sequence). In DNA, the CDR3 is TGTGCCAGCAGTCTCAGGACAGGGGGGTTCACTGAAGCTTTCTTT. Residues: CASSLRTGGFTEAFF.

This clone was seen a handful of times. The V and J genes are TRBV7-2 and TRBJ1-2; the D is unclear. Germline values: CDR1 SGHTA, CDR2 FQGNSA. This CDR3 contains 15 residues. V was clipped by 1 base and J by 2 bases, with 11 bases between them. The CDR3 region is CASSLGPTENYGYTF. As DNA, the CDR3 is TGTGCCAGCAGCTTAGGGCCTACAGAGAACTATGGCTACACCTTC. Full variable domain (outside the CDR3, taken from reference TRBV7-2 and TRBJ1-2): GAGVSQSPSNKVTEKGKDVELRCDPISGHTALYWYRQSLGQGLEFLIYFQGNSAPDKSGLPSDRFSAERTGGSVSTLTIQRTQQEDSAVYLCASSLGPTENYGYTFGSGTRLTVV.

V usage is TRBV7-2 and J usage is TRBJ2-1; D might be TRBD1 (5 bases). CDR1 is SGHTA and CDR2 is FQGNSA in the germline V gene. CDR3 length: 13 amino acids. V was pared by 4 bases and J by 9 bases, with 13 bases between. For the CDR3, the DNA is TGTGCCAGCAGCTCTACAGGTTTCGGTGAGCAGTTCTTC. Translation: CASSSTGFGEQFF.

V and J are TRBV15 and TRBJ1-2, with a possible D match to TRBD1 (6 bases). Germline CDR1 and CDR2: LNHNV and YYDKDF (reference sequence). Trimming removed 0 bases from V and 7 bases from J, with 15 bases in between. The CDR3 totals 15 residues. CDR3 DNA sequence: TGTGCCACCAGCAGAGACCGGGGGGCGTCCAGTGGCTACACCTTC. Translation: CATSRDRGASSGYTF.

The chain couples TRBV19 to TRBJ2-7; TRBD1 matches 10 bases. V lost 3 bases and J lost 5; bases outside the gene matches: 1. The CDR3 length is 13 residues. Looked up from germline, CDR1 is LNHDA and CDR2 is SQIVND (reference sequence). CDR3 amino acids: CASSMGQGNEQYF. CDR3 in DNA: TGTGCCAGTAGTATGGGACAGGGGAACGAGCAGTACTTC.

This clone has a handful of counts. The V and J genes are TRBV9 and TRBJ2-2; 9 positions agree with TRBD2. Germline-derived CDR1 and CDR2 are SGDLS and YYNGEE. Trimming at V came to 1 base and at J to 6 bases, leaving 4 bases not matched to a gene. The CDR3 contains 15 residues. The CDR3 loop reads CASSVRTSAAGELFF. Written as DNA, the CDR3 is TGTGCCAGCAGCGTAAGGACTAGCGCCGCCGGGGAGCTGTTTTTT.